This TCR beta chain stems from a study of regulatory T cells in long-lasting Graves disease. Time point defined: persistent/refractory GD, antithyroid drugs over 5 years with positive TRAb. RNA isolated from PBMCs was used to make the TCR library. Only a few counts were recorded for this clonotype. The length of the CDR3 is 16 residues. CDR1 is LGHNT, CDR2 FRNRAP, per germline. V shed 9 bases, J shed 2 bases, and the junction held 12 bases outside the gene matches. Relying on iRepertoire HTBI primers and Arm-PCR of CDR3 regions, the team built TCR beta libraries. TCRdb passed the multiplex PCR reads through MiXCR, listing each CDR3 protein once. Of 600,000 to 800,000 distinct CDR3 sequences detected, about 32% appear once; the ten largest clones hold about 40%.

The chain joins TRBV12-5 to TRBJ2-5; 10 nucleotides match TRBD1. This specimen was peripheral blood mononuclear cells (PBMCs), taken when the disease was refractory, from a patient treated with antithyroid drugs. The source is a female donor with Graves disease. Here the CDR3 reads CARPFYRDRGQETQYF. The CDR3 nucleotides read TGTGCTAGACCTTTTTACCGGGACAGGGGACAAGAGACCCAGTACTTC.